This is a list of T cell receptor beta chains from one sample in a study of cytomegalovirus exposure and HLA in healthy donors. Produced via immunoSEQ multiplex PCR; TCRdb's table is partial and in-frame only. Of about 150,000 clones in the sample, roughly four fifths are singletons; the top ten hold approximately 3%. Sequences were obtained from PBMCs. Source of these receptors: a woman in her thirties or forties in good health and CMV-seronegative. Both conserved end residues are trimmed from each CDR3. Each record gives: D gene, clone size, V gene, J gene, CDR3 protein. The D gene is left open where the match is weak. The listing skips clone size in some rows; elsewhere it reads once, few, many or a size class.

D: TRBD1; size: .; V: TRBV4-2; J: TRBJ1-3; CDR3: ASSQVSGGSGNTIY
D: .; size: .; V: TRBV18; J: TRBJ2-5; CDR3: ASSTNNPRSSETQY
D: .; size: .; V: TRBV19; J: TRBJ1-1; CDR3: ASSIQGNTEAF
D: TRBD1; size: .; V: TRBV5-1; J: TRBJ1-3; CDR3: ASTQGTAGNTIY
D: TRBD1; size: few; V: TRBV29-1; J: TRBJ2-2; CDR3: SVWTGETGELF
D: TRBD1; size: .; V: TRBV5-1; J: TRBJ2-5; CDR3: ASSSGTGQETQY
D: .; size: .; V: TRBV18; J: TRBJ2-1; CDR3: ASSPPDRYSYNEQF
D: .; size: .; V: TRBV19; J: TRBJ1-2; CDR3: ASSIFPAQTNYGYT
D: TRBD1; size: few; V: TRBV5-1; J: TRBJ2-3; CDR3: ASSVDRSTDTQY
D: TRBD1; size: .; V: TRBV19; J: TRBJ2-7; CDR3: ATTRTGQSYEQY
D: .; size: .; V: TRBV6-5; J: TRBJ1-6; CDR3: ASSYSGRIDSPLH
D: .; size: .; V: TRBV4-1; J: TRBJ1-2; CDR3: ASSQDSGRGYT
D: TRBD1; size: .; V: TRBV27; J: TRBJ1-1; CDR3: ASSLQGAHTEAF
D: .; size: .; V: TRBV15; J: TRBJ1-2; CDR3: ATSRPQNYGYT
D: TRBD1; size: few; V: TRBV4-1; J: TRBJ1-5; CDR3: ASSQVQGSHQPQH
D: .; size: .; V: TRBV6-1; J: TRBJ2-7; CDR3: ASCGAIHEQY
D: TRBD1; size: few; V: TRBV5-6; J: .; CDR3: ASSLVGQAYEQY
D: .; size: .; V: TRBV6-5; J: TRBJ2-3; CDR3: ASSRVAASTDTQY
D: .; size: .; V: TRBV5-4; J: TRBJ2-7; CDR3: ASSNTGGSYEQY
D: TRBD1; size: .; V: TRBV10-1; J: TRBJ2-1; CDR3: ASSTGTGTNEQF
D: .; size: few; V: TRBV6-1; J: TRBJ1-1; CDR3: ASSENRVANTEAF
D: .; size: once; V: TRBV6-1; J: TRBJ1-5; CDR3: ASNIQVNSNQPQH
D: TRBD2; size: few; V: TRBV5-5; J: TRBJ2-5; CDR3: ASSFGTSGGETQY
D: TRBD2; size: .; V: TRBV18; J: TRBJ2-1; CDR3: ASSPRSRSSGGPRNEQF
D: TRBD2; size: .; V: TRBV7-2; J: TRBJ2-3; CDR3: ASSVTGGAIVGDTQY
D: .; size: .; V: TRBV16; J: TRBJ1-2; CDR3: ASSQVVNSNYGYT